Presented here are 18 T cell receptor beta chains from one specimen sequenced in a study of blood T cell repertoires in COVID-19 (dated by TCRdb to the early 2020s). Preparation of the library involved the immunoSEQ multiplex PCR assay. In its TCRdb copy, this immuneACCESS table keeps in-frame sequences only and misses some clones. Where compared with another copy, unresolved V genes explain less than half of these, and the others have no known cause. The sample has approximately 300,000 clones on record, 89% of them singletons. The leading ten clones occupy roughly a tenth of the sample. The sample consisted of PBMCs or T cells enriched from blood (not recorded which). These receptors originate from a woman in her thirties who had recovered from COVID-19.

This clone appeared once. The rearrangement links TRBV12-3 or TRBV12-4 to TRBJ1-4, with no clear D. V lost 5 bases to trimming and J lost 8 bases, with 9 bases between them. The CDR3 has 12 amino acids. This chain's CDR3 is CASSPGREKLFF. CDR3 in DNA: TGTGCCAGCAGTCCGGGGAGAGAAAAACTGTTTTTT.

The J gene is TRBJ2-5, the V gene TRBV4-2; 11 nucleotides line up with TRBD2. In germline, CDR1 is LGHNA, CDR2 YNFKEQ. The CDR3 is made up of 18 amino acids. V gave up 1 base and J gave up 4 bases; unmatched junction bases: 11. The CDR3 loop reads CASSQGLAGGGGGETQYF. CDR3 DNA sequence: TGTGCCAGCAGCCAAGGGCTAGCGGGAGGAGGGGGCGGAGAGACCCAGTACTTC.

This chain connects TRBV5-4 to TRBJ2-5; D remains unclear. Germline CDR1 and CDR2: SGHNT and YYREEE (reference sequence). Trimming took off 1 base at V and 3 bases at J, with 10 bases between the two ends. The CDR3 is 14 amino acids. The CDR3 here is CASSLSAGEETQYF. CDR3 coding DNA: TGTGCCAGCAGCTTGTCGGCAGGTGAAGAGACCCAGTACTTC.

V gene TRBV5-1 combines with J gene TRBJ1-2, with a tentative D call TRBD1 (5 bases). CDR3 length equals 13 residues. The V and J ends lost 3 bases and 8 bases respectively, with 14 bases between them. The germline V gene encodes CDR1 SGHRS and CDR2 YFSETQ. CDR3 sequence reads: CASSWAGGDGYTF. In DNA, the CDR3 is TGCGCCAGCAGCTGGGCGGGAGGGGACGGCTACACCTTC.

Only one count was recorded for this clone. The genes are TRBV12-5 and TRBJ2-2; 8 nucleotides align to TRBD2. This CDR3 has 16 amino acids. Germline CDR1 is LGHNT and CDR2 is FRNRAP. J lost 3 bases, V lost 4 bases, and 7 bases had no gene match. CDR3 protein: CASGSVAGSDTGELFF. The CDR3 bases are TGTGCTAGTGGTTCCGTAGCGGGAAGCGACACCGGGGAGCTGTTTTTT.

This clone came up once. The chain links TRBV15 to TRBJ2-1, with 7 bases matching TRBD2. The V gene's germline CDR1 is LNHNV and CDR2 YYDKDF (reference sequence). V shed 0 bases, J shed 4 bases, and the junction held 3 bases outside the gene matches. The CDR3 spans 15 residues. DNA for the CDR3: TGTGCCACCAGCAGAGATCTGCGGGAGTACAATGAGCAGTTCTTC. Protein: CATSRDLREYNEQFF.

This sequence joins TRBV30 and TRBJ2-2; 9 nucleotides agree with TRBD2. Germline values: CDR1 GTSNPN, CDR2 SVGIG (reference sequence). The ends lost 5 bases at V and 3 bases at J; junction bases unmatched: 10. The CDR3 runs 16 residues. CDR3 region: CAWDPGGTSHTGELFF. In nucleotides, the CDR3 is TGTGCCTGGGATCCAGGGGGGACTAGCCACACCGGGGAGCTGTTTTTT. Using reference TRBV30 and TRBJ2-2 for the parts outside the CDR3, the full variable domain is SQTIHQWPATLVQPVGSPLSLECTVEGTSNPNLYWYRQAAGRGLQLLFYSVGIGQISSEVPQNLSASRPQDRQFILSSKKLLLSDSGFYLCAWDPGGTSHTGELFFGEGSRLTVL.

About this clone itself: One end of the junction fails to match germline, which may point to a read error. This chain uses TRBV5-1 with TRBJ2-1; 7 bases line up with TRBD2. The CDR3 extends over 15 amino acids. CDR1 is SGHRS, CDR2 YFSETQ, per germline. For the CDR3, the DNA is TGCGCCAGCAGGTTGGCGGGAGTTTCCTACAATGAGCAGTTCTTC. Encoded protein: CASRLAGVSYNEQFF.

The chain joins TRBV28 to TRBJ2-5; D unresolved. Deletions cut 2 bases from V and 5 bases from J, with 12 bases between. The CDR3 is 14 residues long. Looked up from germline, CDR1 is MDHEN and CDR2 is SYDVKM. The CDR3 DNA sequence: TGTGCCAGCAGTTTAGCTTCAAGCTGGGAGACCCAGTACTTC. This translates into CASSLASSWETQYF.

The chain combines TRBV27 with TRBJ2-3, with a tentative D call TRBD2 (5 bases). Trimming took 0 bases from V and 0 from J, leaving 7 bases between them. This CDR3 is built from 15 residues. Germline values: CDR1 MNHEY, CDR2 SMNVEV (reference sequence). The CDR3 sequence is CASSLSGLSTDTQYF. CDR3 in DNA: TGTGCCAGCAGTTTATCAGGACTGAGCACAGATACGCAGTATTTT.

The chain combines TRBV12-5 with TRBJ1-5; a weak D match, TRBD1 (5 bases). Deletions cut 6 bases from V and 0 bases from J, with 12 bases between. The germline gives CDR1 LGHNT, CDR2 FRNRAP. The CDR3 extends over 15 amino acids. The CDR3 here is CASGGADYSNQPQHF. For the CDR3, the DNA is TGTGCTAGTGGAGGGGCAGATTATAGCAATCAGCCCCAGCATTTT.

The chain has TRBV5-1 and TRBJ1-1; 7 positions agree with TRBD1. V gave up 4 bases and J gave up 0 bases; unmatched junction bases: 21. This CDR3 has 20 amino acids. Per germline, CDR1 SGHRS and CDR2 YFSETQ. CDR3 sequence reads: CASSLPIDPGTATLNTEAFF. The CDR3 DNA sequence: TGCGCCAGCAGCCTACCAATCGATCCCGGGACAGCGACTCTGAACACTGAAGCTTTCTTT.

This clone was picked up a small number of times. J is TRBJ1-4 and V is TRBV30; TRBD1 agrees at 7 bases. The CDR3 consists of 16 residues. The V gene end was trimmed by 2 bases and the J gene end by 6 bases; junction bases not matched to a gene: 12. Germline CDR1 and CDR2: GTSNPN and SVGIG (reference sequence). The CDR3 loop is CAWSRSRQGEYEKLFF. CDR3 DNA sequence: TGTGCCTGGAGTCGGAGTAGACAGGGCGAATATGAAAAACTGTTTTTT.

The chain uses TRBV28 and TRBJ1-5, with unresolved D. Trimming shortened V by 1 base and J by 5 bases, and 6 bases separated the two germline ends. CDR1 is MDHEN, CDR2 SYDVKM, per germline. This CDR3 is 13 amino acids long. DNA for the CDR3: TGTGCCAGCAGTTTATTAGAGCATCAGCCCCAGCATTTT. Its protein product is CASSLLEHQPQHF. Variable domain in full (rest from reference TRBV28 and TRBJ1-5): DVKVTQSSRYLVKRTGEKVFLECVQDMDHENMFWYRQDPGLGLRLIYFSYDVKMKEKGDIPEGYSVSREKKERFSLILESASTNQTSMYLCASSLLEHQPQHFGDGTRLSIL.

The V gene is TRBV6-2 or TRBV6-3, the J gene TRBJ1-5; 11 nucleotides match TRBD1. CDR3 length: 14 amino acids. The V segment lost 5 bases and the J segment 7 bases; nucleotides outside the gene matches: 4. CDR1 and CDR2 from the germline V gene are MNHEY and SVGEGT. The CDR3 loop is CASSNRDRGQPQHF. The CDR3 DNA reads TGTGCCAGCAGTAACCGGGACAGGGGGCAGCCCCAGCATTTT.

The chain employs TRBV6-6 and TRBJ2-7, with 7 bases matching TRBD1. The CDR3 covers 16 residues. Germline lookup yields CDR1 MNHNY and CDR2 SVGAGI (reference sequence). Trimming cost V 0 bases and J 1 base; bases outside gene matches: 6. CDR3 sequence (DNA): TGTGCCAGCAGTTACTCACAGGGGCGGTGGTCCTACGAGCAGTACTTC. Translation: CASSYSQGRWSYEQYF.

This clone appeared once. The chain joins TRBV4-1 to TRBJ2-7; 9 nucleotides align to TRBD1. The CDR3 runs 15 residues. The trim removed 6 bases at V and 4 bases at J, leaving 10 bases unmatched. Germline V gene data show CDR1 as MGHRA and CDR2 as YSYEKL. CDR3 amino acids: CASSYRDRVLYEQYF. The CDR3 DNA is TGCGCCAGCAGTTACCGGGACAGGGTTTTATACGAGCAGTACTTC.

The chain combines TRBV30 with TRBJ2-7; unclear D gene. V was clipped by 0 bases and J by 7 bases, with 7 bases between them. This CDR3 region has 11 residues. Germline-derived CDR1 and CDR2 are GTSNPN and SVGIG (reference sequence). CDR3 loop: CAWSVRWEQYF. The DNA of the CDR3 is TGTGCCTGGAGTGTACGGTGGGAGCAGTACTTC. The full variable domain, its missing parts supplied by reference TRBV30 and TRBJ2-7, is SQTIHQWPATLVQPVGSPLSLECTVEGTSNPNLYWYRQAAGRGLQLLFYSVGIGQISSEVPQNLSASRPQDRQFILSSKKLLLSDSGFYLCAWSVRWEQYFGPGTRLTVT.